These 30 T cell receptor beta chains were all obtained from the same sample, sequenced in a study of OX40 agonist ivuxolimab in advanced cancers. The data were produced by immunoSEQ multiplex PCR, yet TCRdb's version contains in-frame clones alone and is incomplete. The sample holds about 64,000 clones; 91% are singletons and the top ten take about 5.6%. The sample here was CD4+ or CD8+ T cells sorted from blood, taken in a trial of the OX40 agonist ivuxolimab. The receptors were sampled from an adult with an advanced solid tumor such as melanoma, head and neck, liver or kidney cancer.

V is TRBV28 and J is TRBJ2-7; D remains ambiguous. Germline-derived CDR1 and CDR2 are MDHEN and SYDVKM. The CDR3 contains 11 residues. The V end lost 5 bases, the J end lost 6 bases, and 8 bases lay between the germline ends. In nucleotides, the CDR3 is TGTGCCAGCAGTCTCAGAGCCGAGCAGTACTTC. Protein product: CASSLRAEQYF.

The gene calls are TRBV30 and TRBJ1-2; D uncertain. V lost 5 bases to trimming and J lost 9 bases, with 10 bases between them. This CDR3 comprises 10 residues. Germline CDR1 is GTSNPN and CDR2 is SVGIG (reference sequence). Here the CDR3 DNA reads TGTGCCTGGTTACAAAGTAGCTACACCTTC. Its translation is CAWLQSSYTF.

The V gene is TRBV5-1, the J gene TRBJ1-2; D unclear. Trimming left V 2 bases short and J 1 base short, with 6 bases between. Germline V lookup: CDR1 SGHRS, CDR2 YFSETQ. The CDR3 has 13 amino acids. CDR3 DNA sequence: TGCGCCAGCAGCTTTGGCAATAACTATGGCTACACCTTC. Translation gives CASSFGNNYGYTF.

J is TRBJ2-2 and V is TRBV30; D remains ambiguous. The germline V gene encodes CDR1 GTSNPN and CDR2 SVGIG (reference sequence). Trimming left V 8 bases short and J 2 bases short, with 21 bases between. The CDR3 runs 16 residues. CDR3 protein: CARSSALVGNTGELFF. The CDR3 DNA sequence: TGTGCCCGGTCCTCCGCCTTGGTGGGTAACACCGGGGAGCTGTTTTTT. The full variable domain, its missing parts supplied by reference TRBV30 and TRBJ2-2, is SQTIHQWPATLVQPVGSPLSLECTVEGTSNPNLYWYRQAAGRGLQLLFYSVGIGQISSEVPQNLSASRPQDRQFILSSKKLLLSDSGFYLCARSSALVGNTGELFFGEGSRLTVL.

The chain uses TRBV7-9 and TRBJ1-3, with a possible D match to TRBD1 (5 bases). CDR1 and CDR2 from the germline V gene are SEHNR and FQNEAQ (reference sequence). This CDR3 is 17 amino acids long. The V end lost 0 bases, the J end lost 4 bases, and 16 bases lay between the germline ends. The CDR3 loop reads CASSLALGTREGNTIYF. CDR3 DNA sequence: TGTGCCAGCAGCTTAGCTTTGGGGACCCGAGAAGGAAACACCATATATTTT.

The V and J genes are TRBV7-8 and TRBJ1-2; possibly TRBD1 for D (5 bases). The ends were cut back, 3 bases at V and 0 bases at J, with 8 bases in the middle. There are 14 residues in the CDR3. Germline lookup yields CDR1 SGHVS and CDR2 FQNEAQ. This CDR3 reads CASSLTEANYGYTF. As DNA, the CDR3 is TGTGCCAGCAGCTTGACAGAAGCTAACTATGGCTACACCTTC.

This CDR3 reads CASSLLAGELGEQYF. For the CDR3, the DNA is TGCGCCAGCAGCCTACTAGCGGGAGAATTAGGCGAGCAGTACTTC. This chain connects TRBV5-1 to TRBJ2-7; 11 bases match TRBD2. Germline trimming cut 4 bases from V and 6 bases from J; bases unmatched to any gene: 9. The CDR3 contains 15 residues. Germline V lookup: CDR1 SGHRS, CDR2 YFSETQ.

The chain is built from TRBV7-9 and TRBJ1-2, with 8 bases aligning to TRBD1. The J segment lost 7 bases and the V segment lost 1 base, leaving 8 bases of the junction unmatched. The germline CDR1 and CDR2 sequences are SEHNR and FQNEAQ (reference sequence). The CDR3 contains 15 residues. The CDR3 sequence: CASSLEWGQESGYTF. CDR3 nucleotide sequence: TGTGCCAGCAGCTTAGAATGGGGACAGGAATCTGGCTACACCTTC.

V and J are TRBV7-6 and TRBJ1-3; D is unresolved. Germline V CDR1 and CDR2: SGHVS, FNYEAQ. The CDR3 is made up of 14 amino acids. V was trimmed by 1 base and J by 10 bases, leaving 14 bases between them. CDR3 region: CASSLDQSGGTIYF. CDR3 DNA sequence: TGTGCCAGCAGCTTAGACCAGTCTGGAGGAACCATATATTTT.

The V gene is TRBV7-9, the J gene TRBJ1-2; 11 nucleotides match TRBD1. Germline values: CDR1 SEHNR, CDR2 FQNEAQ (reference sequence). This CDR3 is built from 13 residues. Unmatched junction bases numbered 7, after V lost 5 bases and J lost 11 bases. In nucleotides, the CDR3 is TGTGCCAGCAGCCCGCCCGGGACAGGGGGATACACCTTC. Encoded protein: CASSPPGTGGYTF.

The V and J genes are TRBV5-6 and TRBJ2-1, with TRBD1 matching over 9 bases. The trim removed 0 bases at V and 6 bases at J, leaving 4 bases unmatched. This CDR3 is 15 amino acids long. Germline V CDR1 and CDR2: SGHDT, YYEEEE. CDR3 sequence: CASSLGGQGLNEQFF. In nucleotides, the CDR3 is TGTGCCAGCAGCTTGGGGGGACAGGGCCTCAATGAGCAGTTCTTC.

This chain connects TRBV18 to TRBJ2-7, with D uncertain. There are 11 residues in the CDR3. V was trimmed by 2 bases and J by 5 bases, leaving 4 bases between them. Germline V gives CDR1 KGHSH, CDR2 LQKENI. Here the CDR3 reads CASSPADEQYF. In nucleotides, the CDR3 is TGTGCCAGCTCACCAGCTGACGAGCAGTACTTC.

The V and J genes are TRBV6-1 and TRBJ1-1; D unclear. Trimming stripped 7 bases from V and 3 bases from J, with 9 bases between. Germline-derived CDR1 and CDR2 are MNHNS and SASEGT. The CDR3 covers 12 residues. The CDR3 DNA reads TGTGCCAGCAATATCGGAGACACTGAAGCTTTCTTT. Translation gives CASNIGDTEAFF.

To note about this clone: At one of its ends the junction is not consistent with the germline gene, which may arise from a read error. This chain uses TRBV5-4 with TRBJ1-2; no firm D call. The CDR3 runs to 11 residues. Germline CDR1 SGHNT, CDR2 YYREEE (reference sequence). The chain's CDR3 is CASSLDRSTAF. CDR3 DNA: TGTGCCAGCAGCTTGGACAGATCCACCGCCTTC. The variable domain in full, completed from reference TRBV5-4 and TRBJ1-2, reads ETGVTQSPTHLIKTRGQQVTLRCSSQSGHNTVSWYQQALGQGPQFIFQYYREEENGRGNFPPRFSGLQFPNYSSELNVNALELDDSALYLCASSLDRSTAFGSGTRLTVV.

The chain links TRBV14 to TRBJ2-5, with a possible D match to TRBD1 (5 bases). This CDR3 has 13 residues. V was clipped by 4 bases and J by 0 bases, with 6 bases between them. Germline V lookup: CDR1 SGHDN, CDR2 FVKESK. The CDR3 is CASSRTYQETQYF. The DNA for the CDR3 is TGTGCCAGCAGCCGGACATACCAAGAGACCCAGTACTTC.

As concerns this clone: The same CDR3 arises from other DNA sequences in this sample as well. The chain's CDR3 is CASSLAGRMNTEAFF. The CDR3 DNA is TGTGCCAGCAGCTTAGCGGGACGTATGAACACTGAAGCTTTCTTT. The genes are TRBV7-9 and TRBJ1-1, with D maybe TRBD1 (5 bases). The CDR3 extends over 15 amino acids. Germline V lookup: CDR1 SEHNR, CDR2 FQNEAQ (reference sequence). The germline V and J ends were trimmed by 0 bases and 0 bases, with 8 bases remaining between them.

The chain has TRBV19 and TRBJ1-3; no definite D call. The CDR3 covers 13 residues. Germline CDR1 LNHDA, CDR2 SQIVND (reference sequence). Trimming took off 2 bases at V and 4 bases at J, with 6 bases between the two ends. The CDR3 DNA is TGTGCCAGTAGTATAAATTCCGGAAACACCATATATTTT. It yields the protein CASSINSGNTIYF. Drawing the rest from reference TRBV19 and TRBJ1-3, the complete variable domain is DGGITQSPKYLFRKEGQNVTLSCEQNLNHDAMYWYRQDPGQGLRLIYYSQIVNDFQKGDIAEGYSVSREKKESFPLTVTSAQKNPTAFYLCASSINSGNTIYFGEGSWLTVV.

The rearrangement joins TRBV9 to TRBJ1-4; D is uncertain. Trimming cost V 4 bases and J 2 bases, with 9 bases left between them. Germline CDR1 and CDR2: SGDLS and YYNGEE. The CDR3 loop spans 14 amino acids. The CDR3 reads CASSIGGTNEKLFF. The CDR3 DNA is TGTGCCAGCAGCATAGGAGGCACTAATGAAAAACTGTTTTTT.

This sequence joins TRBV5-1 and TRBJ1-2, with D uncertain. Germline CDR1 and CDR2: SGHRS and YFSETQ. The CDR3 spans 13 residues. Deletions cut 5 bases from V and 10 bases from J, with 18 bases between. The CDR3: CASSQPGSGDYTF. In nucleotides, the CDR3 is TGCGCCAGCAGTCAACCGGGGTCTGGCGACTACACCTTC.

The chain employs TRBV7-9 and TRBJ1-5; 8 positions agree with TRBD1. The length of the CDR3 is 15 residues. Germline V gene lookup returns CDR1 SEHNR and CDR2 FQNEAQ (reference sequence). The J segment lost 2 bases and the V segment lost 5 bases, leaving 5 bases of the junction unmatched. The CDR3 spells CASSPDRAGNQPQHF. CDR3 coding DNA: TGTGCCAGCAGCCCGGACAGGGCAGGCAATCAGCCCCAGCATTTT.

The rearrangement links TRBV19 to TRBJ2-3, with D perhaps matching TRBD2 (5 bases). Germline CDR1 LNHDA, CDR2 SQIVND (reference sequence). This CDR3 has 16 amino acids. V was pared by 5 bases and J by 2 bases, with 17 bases between. The CDR3 sequence is CASSPDPAGITDTQYF. CDR3 sequence (DNA): TGTGCCAGTAGTCCGGATCCGGCGGGCATCACAGATACGCAGTATTTT.

The chain joins TRBV5-1 to TRBJ2-5; weak D call: TRBD2 (5 bases). Germline V CDR1 and CDR2: SGHRS, YFSETQ. CDR3 length: 14 amino acids. Trimming cost V 4 bases and J 1 base, with 11 bases left between them. The CDR3 loop is CASSPSGSQETQYF. CDR3 nucleotides: TGCGCCAGCAGCCCCTCGGGGAGCCAAGAGACCCAGTACTTC.

The V call is TRBV7-8, the J call TRBJ2-7; no reliable D call. V lost 2 bases to trimming and J lost 2 bases, with 13 bases between them. This CDR3 has 15 amino acids. The germline V gene encodes CDR1 SGHVS and CDR2 FQNEAQ. The CDR3 DNA reads TGTGCCAGCAGCTTATATGGCAGTGGGGCCTACGAGCAGTACTTC. Translated, it gives CASSLYGSGAYEQYF.

This chain links TRBV19 with TRBJ2-1, with D maybe TRBD1 (5 bases). The germline CDR1 and CDR2 sequences are LNHDA and SQIVND (reference sequence). V lost 1 base and J lost 3, with 13 bases in between. CDR3 size: 16 residues. CDR3 amino acids: CASSIGAGNLYNEQFF. The DNA for the CDR3 is TGTGCCAGTAGTATAGGGGCAGGGAATCTCTACAATGAGCAGTTCTTC. Full variable domain (missing parts from reference TRBV19 and TRBJ2-1): DGGITQSPKYLFRKEGQNVTLSCEQNLNHDAMYWYRQDPGQGLRLIYYSQIVNDFQKGDIAEGYSVSREKKESFPLTVTSAQKNPTAFYLCASSIGAGNLYNEQFFGPGTRLTVL.

The genes are TRBV27 and TRBJ1-5, with D unclear. The CDR3 contains 14 residues. CDR1 is MNHEY and CDR2 is SMNVEV in the germline V gene (reference sequence). The V and J ends lost 2 bases and 7 bases respectively, with 12 bases between them. CDR3 sequence: CASSLEGTGQPQHF. The CDR3 nucleotides read TGTGCCAGCAGTTTAGAGGGCACCGGCCAGCCCCAGCATTTT.

The rearrangement uses TRBV11-2 and TRBJ2-3; the match to TRBD2 covers 9 bases. Per germline, CDR1 SGHAT and CDR2 FQNNGV. The CDR3 covers 15 residues. With V trimmed by 3 bases and J by 0 bases, 1 base remained unmatched. CDR3 loop: CASSFTSGSTDTQYF. CDR3 DNA: TGTGCCAGCAGCTTTACTAGCGGGAGCACAGATACGCAGTATTTT.

This clone appeared a single time. V is TRBV28 and J is TRBJ2-1; D not resolved. CDR1 and CDR2 (germline): MDHEN, SYDVKM. V was pared by 2 bases and J by 9 bases, with 17 bases between. The CDR3 sequence is 15 residues long. CDR3 protein: CASSLGPGVRTEQFF. DNA of the CDR3: TGTGCCAGCAGTTTAGGGCCTGGGGTGCGGACTGAGCAGTTCTTC.

V usage is TRBV19 and J usage is TRBJ2-2; 11 bases line up with TRBD2. Per germline, CDR1 LNHDA and CDR2 SQIVND (reference sequence). The CDR3 consists of 15 residues. Trimming took 5 bases from V and 4 from J; bases not matched to a gene: 3. This CDR3 is CASSVSGRGTGELFF. The DNA for the CDR3 is TGTGCCAGTAGTGTTAGCGGGAGGGGCACCGGGGAGCTGTTTTTT.

This clone has a handful of counts. This chain uses TRBV10-3 with TRBJ1-2, with 9 bases aligning to TRBD1. The CDR3 has 13 residues. The junction had 3 bases not matched to a gene; V was cut back by 7 bases and J by 3 bases. CDR1 is ENHRY and CDR2 is SYGVKD in the germline V gene. CDR3 in amino acids: CAITDRGYYGYTF. In DNA form, the CDR3 reads TGTGCCATCACGGACAGGGGTTACTATGGCTACACCTTC.

The chain couples TRBV4-1 to TRBJ1-1; D call uncertain. Trimming stripped 2 bases from V and 6 bases from J, with 13 bases between. The CDR3 extends over 14 amino acids. The germline CDR1 and CDR2 sequences are MGHRA and YSYEKL. The CDR3 protein is CASSQIGQAPEAFF. CDR3 in DNA: TGCGCCAGCAGCCAAATTGGGCAGGCCCCTGAAGCTTTCTTT.